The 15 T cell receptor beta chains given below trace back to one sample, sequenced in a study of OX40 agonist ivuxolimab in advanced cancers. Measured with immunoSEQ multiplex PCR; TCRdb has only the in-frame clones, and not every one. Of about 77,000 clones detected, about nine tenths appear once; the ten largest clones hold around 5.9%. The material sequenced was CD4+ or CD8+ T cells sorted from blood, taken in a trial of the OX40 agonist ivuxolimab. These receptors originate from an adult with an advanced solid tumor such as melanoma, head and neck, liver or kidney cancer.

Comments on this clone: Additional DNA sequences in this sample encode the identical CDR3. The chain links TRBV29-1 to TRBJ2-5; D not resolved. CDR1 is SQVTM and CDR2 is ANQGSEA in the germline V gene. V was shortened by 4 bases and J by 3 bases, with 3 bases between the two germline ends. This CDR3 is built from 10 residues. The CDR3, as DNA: TGCAGCGTTGGTAAAGAGACCCAGTACTTC. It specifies CSVGKETQYF.

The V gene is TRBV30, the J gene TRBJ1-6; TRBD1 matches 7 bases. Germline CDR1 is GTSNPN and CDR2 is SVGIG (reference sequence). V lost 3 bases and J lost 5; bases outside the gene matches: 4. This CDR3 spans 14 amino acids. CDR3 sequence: CAWRDRWDNSPLHF. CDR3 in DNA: TGTGCCTGGAGGGACAGGTGGGATAATTCACCCCTCCACTTT.

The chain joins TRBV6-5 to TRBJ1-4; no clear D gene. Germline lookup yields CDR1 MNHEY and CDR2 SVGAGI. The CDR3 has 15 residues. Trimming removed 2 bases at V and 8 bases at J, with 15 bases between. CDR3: CASSYTRPSEEKLFF. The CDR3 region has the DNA TGTGCCAGCAGTTACACGCGTCCCTCCGAGGAAAAACTGTTTTTT.

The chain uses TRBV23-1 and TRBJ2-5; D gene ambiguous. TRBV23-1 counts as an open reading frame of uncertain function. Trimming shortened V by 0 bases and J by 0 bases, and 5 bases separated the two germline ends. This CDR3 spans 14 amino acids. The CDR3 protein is CASSQSGYQETQYF. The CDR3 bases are TGCGCCAGCAGTCAATCGGGGTACCAAGAGACCCAGTACTTC.

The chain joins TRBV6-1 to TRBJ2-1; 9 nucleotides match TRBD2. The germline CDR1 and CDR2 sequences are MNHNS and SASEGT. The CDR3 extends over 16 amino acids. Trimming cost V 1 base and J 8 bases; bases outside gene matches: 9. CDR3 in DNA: TGTGCCAGCAGTGAAGGAAGCAGCGGGAGGTTCTATGAGCAGTTCTTC. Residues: CASSEGSSGRFYEQFF.

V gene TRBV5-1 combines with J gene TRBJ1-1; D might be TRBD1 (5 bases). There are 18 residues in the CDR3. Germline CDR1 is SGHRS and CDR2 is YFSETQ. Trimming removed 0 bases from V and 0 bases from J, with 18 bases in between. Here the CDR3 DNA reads TGCGCCAGCAGCTTGGGCCCAACAGGCCCTTTATTGAACACTGAAGCTTTCTTT. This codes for CASSLGPTGPLLNTEAFF.

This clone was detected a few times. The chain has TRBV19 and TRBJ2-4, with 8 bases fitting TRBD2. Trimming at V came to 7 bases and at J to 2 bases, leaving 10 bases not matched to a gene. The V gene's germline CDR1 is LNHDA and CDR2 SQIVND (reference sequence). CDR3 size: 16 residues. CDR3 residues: CASTLRTSLSKNIQYF. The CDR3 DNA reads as TGTGCCAGTACCCTTCGGACTAGCCTCTCCAAAAACATTCAGTACTTC.

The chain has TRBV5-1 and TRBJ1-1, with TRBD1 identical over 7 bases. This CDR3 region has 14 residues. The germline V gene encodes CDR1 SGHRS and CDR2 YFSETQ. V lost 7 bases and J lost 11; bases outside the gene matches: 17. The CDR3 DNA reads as TGCGCCAGCGCCCCGGCAGGGGGTATCACTGGGGCTTTCTTT. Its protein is CASAPAGGITGAFF.

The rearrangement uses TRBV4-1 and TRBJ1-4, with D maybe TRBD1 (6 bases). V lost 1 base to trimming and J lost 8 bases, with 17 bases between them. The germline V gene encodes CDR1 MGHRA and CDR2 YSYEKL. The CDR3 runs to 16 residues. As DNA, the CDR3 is TGCGCCAGCAGCCAAGCCCGGGACACACGGAACGAAAAACTGTTTTTT. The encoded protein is CASSQARDTRNEKLFF.

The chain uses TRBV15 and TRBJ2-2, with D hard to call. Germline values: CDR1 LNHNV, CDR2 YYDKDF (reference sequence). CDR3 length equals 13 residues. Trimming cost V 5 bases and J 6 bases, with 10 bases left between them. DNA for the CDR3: TGTGCCACCAGCCCCGGTCCCGCCGGGGAGCTGTTTTTT. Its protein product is CATSPGPAGELFF. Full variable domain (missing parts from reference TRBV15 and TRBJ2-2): DAMVIQNPRYQVTQFGKPVTLSCSQTLNHNVMYWYQQKSSQAPKLLFHYYDKDFNNEADTPDNFQSRRPNTSFCFLDIRSPGLGDTAMYLCATSPGPAGELFFGEGSRLTVL.

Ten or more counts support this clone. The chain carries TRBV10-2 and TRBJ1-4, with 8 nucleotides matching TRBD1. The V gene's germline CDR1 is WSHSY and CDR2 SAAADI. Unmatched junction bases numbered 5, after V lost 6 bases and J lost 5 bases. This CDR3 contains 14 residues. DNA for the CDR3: TGCGCCAGCAGCGACAGGGGCGGCAATGAAAAACTGTTTTTT. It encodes CASSDRGGNEKLFF.

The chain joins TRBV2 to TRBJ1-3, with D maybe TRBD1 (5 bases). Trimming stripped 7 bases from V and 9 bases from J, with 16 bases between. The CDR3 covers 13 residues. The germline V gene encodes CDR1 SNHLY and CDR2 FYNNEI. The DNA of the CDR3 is TGTGCCAGCACCTCCGGATTCGGGGGCACCATATATTTT. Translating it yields CASTSGFGGTIYF.

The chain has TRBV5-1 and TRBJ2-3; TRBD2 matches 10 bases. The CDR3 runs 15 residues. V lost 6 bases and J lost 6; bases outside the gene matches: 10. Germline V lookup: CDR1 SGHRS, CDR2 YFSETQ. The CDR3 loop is CASTELAGGADTQYF. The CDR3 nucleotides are TGCGCCAGCACCGAATTAGCGGGGGGCGCGGATACGCAGTATTTT.

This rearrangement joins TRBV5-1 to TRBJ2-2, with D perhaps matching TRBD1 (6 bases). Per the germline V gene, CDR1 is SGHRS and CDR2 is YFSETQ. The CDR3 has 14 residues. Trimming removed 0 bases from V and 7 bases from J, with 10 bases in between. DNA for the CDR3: TGCGCCAGCAGCTTGGACAGGGTGGGCGGGGAGCTGTTTTTT. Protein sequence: CASSLDRVGGELFF.

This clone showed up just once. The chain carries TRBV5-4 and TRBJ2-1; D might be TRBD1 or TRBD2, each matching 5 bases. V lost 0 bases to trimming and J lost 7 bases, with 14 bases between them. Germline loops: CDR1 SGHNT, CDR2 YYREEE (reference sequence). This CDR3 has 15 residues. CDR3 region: CASSLVDWGGNEQFF. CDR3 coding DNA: TGTGCCAGCAGCTTGGTGGACTGGGGCGGGAATGAGCAGTTCTTC.